This T cell receptor (beta chain) appears in the sequencing data of a study of blood T cell repertoires in COVID-19. Here immunoSEQ multiplex PCR was the method, and the copy in TCRdb shows in-frame clones only, minus some. The table has about 76,000 clones, roughly 90% seen once. The germline V and J ends were trimmed by 0 bases and 0 bases, with 7 bases remaining between them. Per the germline V gene, CDR1 is SGHRS and CDR2 is YFSETQ. This CDR3 spans 15 amino acids. The receptor was derived from a human donor in a cohort sampled during active COVID-19. This chain links TRBV5-1 with TRBJ1-5; TRBD1 is a possible D gene (6 bases). The sequenced sample consisted of peripheral blood. The CDR3 loop is CASSLEGVSNQPQHF. The CDR3 nucleotides are TGCGCCAGCAGCTTGGAGGGGGTTAGCAATCAGCCCCAGCATTTT.